A selection of T cell receptor beta chains follows, all from one sample in a study of cytomegalovirus exposure and HLA in healthy donors. Profiled with immunoSEQ multiplex PCR; TCRdb holds only in-frame clones, not every one. This sample carries fewer than 300,000 clones, 86% of them seen once, and the ten largest clones take around 4%. The sequencing sample was made of PBMCs. These receptors were collected from a man aged 35-49 years in good health and CMV-seropositive. CDR3s include the opening cysteine and the closing phenylalanine or tryptophan. The order of the fields is D gene, J gene, V gene, CDR3 protein, CDR3 DNA. A D gene is named only where the DNA matches it firmly.

d_gene: TRBD1
j_gene: TRBJ1-1
v_gene: TRBV28
CDR3aa: CASRRGQVLNTEAFF
CDR3nt: TGTGCCAGCAGACGTGGACAGGTTTTGAACACTGAAGCTTTCTTT

d_gene: .
j_gene: TRBJ2-7
v_gene: TRBV28
CDR3aa: CASSRVVGTYEQYF
CDR3nt: TGTGCCAGCAGCCGGGTGGTTGGAACCTACGAGCAGTACTTC

d_gene: TRBD1
j_gene: TRBJ2-5
v_gene: TRBV15
CDR3aa: CATSGQGSEETQYF
CDR3nt: TGTGCCACCTCGGGACAGGGCTCGGAAGAGACCCAGTACTTC

d_gene: TRBD1
j_gene: TRBJ1-5
v_gene: TRBV19
CDR3aa: CASNTPGQNQPQHF
CDR3nt: TGTGCCAGTAATACACCGGGACAGAATCAGCCCCAGCATTTT

d_gene: TRBD2
j_gene: TRBJ2-1
v_gene: TRBV5-1
CDR3aa: CASSLPGLAVTNEQFF
CDR3nt: TGCGCCAGCAGCCTACCGGGACTAGCGGTTACTAATGAGCAGTTCTTC

d_gene: .
j_gene: TRBJ1-6
v_gene: TRBV2
CDR3aa: CASSRTGVGSPLHF
CDR3nt: TGTGCCAGCTCCCGGACGGGGGTTGGATCACCCCTCCACTTT

d_gene: .
j_gene: TRBJ1-2
v_gene: TRBV28
CDR3aa: CASSYYPQGFNYDYTF
CDR3nt: TGTGCCAGCAGTTATTACCCTCAGGGTTTTAACTATGACTACACCTTC

d_gene: .
j_gene: TRBJ2-7
v_gene: TRBV29-1
CDR3aa: CSGGGGGPSEQYF
CDR3nt: TGCAGCGGTGGGGGAGGGGGGCCGAGCGAGCAGTACTTC

d_gene: .
j_gene: TRBJ1-1
v_gene: TRBV6-6
CDR3aa: CASSYRGRGEAFF
CDR3nt: TGTGCCAGCAGTTACAGGGGCAGGGGTGAAGCTTTCTTT

d_gene: .
j_gene: TRBJ1-4
v_gene: TRBV5-5
CDR3aa: CASSLGGAEYEKLFF
CDR3nt: TGTGCCAGCAGCTTAGGAGGGGCGGAATATGAAAAACTGTTTTTT

d_gene: .
j_gene: TRBJ1-5
v_gene: TRBV6-6
CDR3aa: CASSTGGYSNQPQHF
CDR3nt: TGTGCCAGCAGTACGGGAGGGTATAGCAATCAGCCCCAGCATTTT